This TCR beta chain appears in the sequencing data of a study of blood T cells in healthy people across ages (dated by TCRdb to between 2014 and 2017). In the study overall: In model experiments, template switching captured roughly one uniquely barcoded TCR beta cDNA molecule for every two T cells. To track age-related changes in TCR beta repertoire diversity, the study relied on deep sequencing normalized with unique cDNA molecular identifiers. Four age groups were formed from the donors: young (average roughly 15 years), middle-aged (roughly 38), aged (62) and long-lived (roughly 81). To avoid experimental bias, donors of different ages were randomly spread across the sequencing lanes. Two additional independent replicas of 1 million unique cDNA reads from the same blood draw were analyzed for two donors (one aged 18 to 30 and one aged 80 or older).

Donors were a few dozen systemically healthy Caucasian individuals from Russia aged roughly 6 to 90 years. Around 10 milliliters of peripheral blood were collected from each donor into EDTA-treated Vacutainer tubes. Ficoll-Paque density-gradient centrifugation was used to isolate PBMCs, with at least 6.5 million obtained per sample. Total RNA was extracted from PBMCs with Trizol reagent, with at least 6 micrograms obtained per sample. Naive CD45RAhigh/CD27high T cell percentages were measured by flow cytometry on a PBMC aliquot from every donor. Study-wide conclusions, independent of this receptor: Conclusive comparison of naive and antigen-experienced compartments was prevented by the profiling of bulk unsorted PBMCs. As age increased, observed TCR beta diversity per million T cells dropped in a roughly linear way, and a significant reduction was already evident by age roughly 36. The CMV infection status of donors was not known, potentially confounding age-related changes in expanded clonotypes. Compared with the aged group, the long-lived group had more naive CD4+ T cells, fewer expanded clones and increased TCR diversity, a pattern suggesting age selection. A strong correlation was found between observed TCR beta diversity and the percentage of naive T cells measured by flow cytometry. Estimates of total diversity based on one million sequenced T cells were considered lower bounds and underestimates.

The junction shows trimming of 5 bases on V and 9 bases on J, plus 16 bases between the germline ends. As encoded in the germline V gene (reference sequence), CDR1 is MNHEY while CDR2 is SMNVEV. The CDR3 holds 13 amino acids from the cysteine to the phenylalanine. This entry keeps only the CDR3 DNA: 39 bases, framed from base 1. To note about this clonotype: Its antigen target is currently unknown. No clone much larger than this one lies a single base away; base qualities are absent.

Library method: 5' RACE. Sequencing used an Illumina HiSeq 2500. A second PCR of roughly 7 to 11 cycles was performed with a sample-barcoded 5' primer and a J-beta primer mix. A unique molecular identifier was introduced onto each TCR beta cDNA molecule by a template-switch 5' adaptor carrying 12 random nucleotides. Each sample yielded at least 3 million CDR3-containing paired-end reads. First-strand cDNA was synthesized from all RNA with the Mint cDNA synthesis kit, primed by a TRBC-specific oligonucleotide. Following uracil-DNA glycosylase treatment, a first 18-cycle PCR with universal primers M1SS and BC2_uni_R was performed on all cDNA. The published analysis was carried out like this. For normalization, 1 million high-quality reads, each with a distinct molecular identifier, were randomly selected from each sample. Reads with shared molecular identifiers were discarded instead of being binned into consensus sequences. CDR3 identification, clonotype clustering and error correction used MiTCR with a Q25 quality threshold and the strictest error-elimination algorithm. A nonparametric unseen species model with Euler transformation was used to estimate a lower bound on total TCR beta diversity. TCRdb reanalyzed the raw reads on its own, using fastp at Q25 for trimming and MiXCR for clone calling, and kept in-frame beta chains. Rows are combined by CDR3 protein, so each entry shows the most common genes and DNA. TCRdb's processing, not the study's, gives the V and J calls here. The table for this sample lists hundreds of thousands of distinct CDR3 sequences; more than 35% of them were counted only once. Less than 20% of the sample lies in the top ten.

This sequence uses TRBV27 and TRBJ2-5; too little of a D gene remains to name it. Source material: blood. The TCR was taken from a man at least 80 years old in good health. Here is the DNA: TGTGCCAGCAGTACGGACGGGTTTCGGGCCCAGTACTTC. This translates into CASSTDGFRAQYF.